Sequencing of this T cell receptor (beta chain) was carried out in a study of metastatic and nonmetastatic thyroid tumors. Study context: Repertoire comparisons spanned blood and tumor or nodule tissue from malignant and benign thyroid patients. General study findings and limits: Significantly higher TCR beta diversity was reportedly seen in malignant thyroid tumors than benign nodules, in blood and tumor.

TCRdb re-clonotyped the PCR reads via MiXCR. Seen here are about 43,000 clones, 20% to 30% observed once, and the top ten hold approximately 14%. A word on this clone: What it binds is unknown.

Thyroid surgery had not been preceded by any treatment in any patient. Sequencing input: tumor tissue. The clonotype was recovered from a female donor with papillary thyroid cancer or a benign thyroid nodule (not recorded which). Some clones in this sample may be carry-over from other donors' samples.

The CDR3: CASSYLTGRGDGYTF. The CDR3 region has the DNA TGTGCCAGCAGTTACCTGACAGGGAGGGGGGATGGCTACACCTTC. J is TRBJ1-2 and V is TRBV6-6, with TRBD1 identical over 7 bases. The CDR3 sequence is 15 residues long. J lost 6 bases, V lost 2 bases, and 9 bases had no gene match. From germline, CDR1 is MNHNY and CDR2 SVGAGI (reference sequence).